The clone carrying this T cell receptor (beta chain) was picked up many times. Exclusion of a patient followed from autoimmune disease history or systemic immunosuppression. The data are from a study of OX40 agonist ivuxolimab in advanced cancers. Across the whole study: Treatment of patients was with ivuxolimab, an agonistic anti-OX40 (CD134) antibody. Ivuxolimab was administered intravenously to patients at 0.01 to 10 mg/kg every 2 weeks.

Profiling relied on immunoSEQ multiplex PCR, and the TCRdb table lists in-frame clones only, not all of them. The sample includes approximately 48,000 clones, about 80% of them seen just once. Sequenced material: CD4+ or CD8+ T cells sorted from blood, taken in a trial of the OX40 agonist ivuxolimab. This clonotype was obtained from an adult with an advanced solid tumor such as melanoma, head and neck, liver or kidney cancer.

The DNA of the CDR3 is TGCGCCAGCAGCCAAGGCGAGGACAGGATCTATGGCTACACCTTC. Residues: CASSQGEDRIYGYTF. The chain carries TRBV4-1 and TRBJ1-2; TRBD1 matches at 7 bases. After removal of 1 base from V and 4 bases from J, the junction contained 6 bases not matched to a gene. The CDR3 is made up of 15 amino acids. Germline lookup yields CDR1 MGHRA and CDR2 YSYEKL.